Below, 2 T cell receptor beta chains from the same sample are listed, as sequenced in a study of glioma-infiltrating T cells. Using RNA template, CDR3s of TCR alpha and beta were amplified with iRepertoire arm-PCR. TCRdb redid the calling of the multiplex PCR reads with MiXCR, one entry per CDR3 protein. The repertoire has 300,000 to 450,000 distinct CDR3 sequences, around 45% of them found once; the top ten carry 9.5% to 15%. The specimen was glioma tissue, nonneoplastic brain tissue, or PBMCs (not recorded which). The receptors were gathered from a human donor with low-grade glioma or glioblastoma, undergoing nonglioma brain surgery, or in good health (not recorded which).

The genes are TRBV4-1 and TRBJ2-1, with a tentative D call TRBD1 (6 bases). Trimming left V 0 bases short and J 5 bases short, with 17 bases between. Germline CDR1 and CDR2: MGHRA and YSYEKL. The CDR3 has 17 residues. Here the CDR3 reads CASSQEVARGSHNEQFF. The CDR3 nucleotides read TGCGCCAGCAGCCAAGAAGTTGCAAGGGGGTCACACAATGAGCAGTTCTTC.

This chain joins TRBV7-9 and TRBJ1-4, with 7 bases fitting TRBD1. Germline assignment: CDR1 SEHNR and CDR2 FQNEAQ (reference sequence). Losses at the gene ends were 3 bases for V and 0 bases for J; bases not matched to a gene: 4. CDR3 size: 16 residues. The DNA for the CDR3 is TGTGCCAGCAGCTTCGGACAGGTTACAACTAATGAAAAACTGTTTTTT. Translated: CASSFGQVTTNEKLFF. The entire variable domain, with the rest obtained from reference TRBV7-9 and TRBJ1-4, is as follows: DTGVSQNPRHKITKRGQNVTFRCDPISEHNRLYWYRQTLGQGPEFLTYFQNEAQLEKSRLLSDRFSAERPKGSFSTLEIQRTEQGDSAMYLCASSFGQVTTNEKLFFGSGTQLSVL.